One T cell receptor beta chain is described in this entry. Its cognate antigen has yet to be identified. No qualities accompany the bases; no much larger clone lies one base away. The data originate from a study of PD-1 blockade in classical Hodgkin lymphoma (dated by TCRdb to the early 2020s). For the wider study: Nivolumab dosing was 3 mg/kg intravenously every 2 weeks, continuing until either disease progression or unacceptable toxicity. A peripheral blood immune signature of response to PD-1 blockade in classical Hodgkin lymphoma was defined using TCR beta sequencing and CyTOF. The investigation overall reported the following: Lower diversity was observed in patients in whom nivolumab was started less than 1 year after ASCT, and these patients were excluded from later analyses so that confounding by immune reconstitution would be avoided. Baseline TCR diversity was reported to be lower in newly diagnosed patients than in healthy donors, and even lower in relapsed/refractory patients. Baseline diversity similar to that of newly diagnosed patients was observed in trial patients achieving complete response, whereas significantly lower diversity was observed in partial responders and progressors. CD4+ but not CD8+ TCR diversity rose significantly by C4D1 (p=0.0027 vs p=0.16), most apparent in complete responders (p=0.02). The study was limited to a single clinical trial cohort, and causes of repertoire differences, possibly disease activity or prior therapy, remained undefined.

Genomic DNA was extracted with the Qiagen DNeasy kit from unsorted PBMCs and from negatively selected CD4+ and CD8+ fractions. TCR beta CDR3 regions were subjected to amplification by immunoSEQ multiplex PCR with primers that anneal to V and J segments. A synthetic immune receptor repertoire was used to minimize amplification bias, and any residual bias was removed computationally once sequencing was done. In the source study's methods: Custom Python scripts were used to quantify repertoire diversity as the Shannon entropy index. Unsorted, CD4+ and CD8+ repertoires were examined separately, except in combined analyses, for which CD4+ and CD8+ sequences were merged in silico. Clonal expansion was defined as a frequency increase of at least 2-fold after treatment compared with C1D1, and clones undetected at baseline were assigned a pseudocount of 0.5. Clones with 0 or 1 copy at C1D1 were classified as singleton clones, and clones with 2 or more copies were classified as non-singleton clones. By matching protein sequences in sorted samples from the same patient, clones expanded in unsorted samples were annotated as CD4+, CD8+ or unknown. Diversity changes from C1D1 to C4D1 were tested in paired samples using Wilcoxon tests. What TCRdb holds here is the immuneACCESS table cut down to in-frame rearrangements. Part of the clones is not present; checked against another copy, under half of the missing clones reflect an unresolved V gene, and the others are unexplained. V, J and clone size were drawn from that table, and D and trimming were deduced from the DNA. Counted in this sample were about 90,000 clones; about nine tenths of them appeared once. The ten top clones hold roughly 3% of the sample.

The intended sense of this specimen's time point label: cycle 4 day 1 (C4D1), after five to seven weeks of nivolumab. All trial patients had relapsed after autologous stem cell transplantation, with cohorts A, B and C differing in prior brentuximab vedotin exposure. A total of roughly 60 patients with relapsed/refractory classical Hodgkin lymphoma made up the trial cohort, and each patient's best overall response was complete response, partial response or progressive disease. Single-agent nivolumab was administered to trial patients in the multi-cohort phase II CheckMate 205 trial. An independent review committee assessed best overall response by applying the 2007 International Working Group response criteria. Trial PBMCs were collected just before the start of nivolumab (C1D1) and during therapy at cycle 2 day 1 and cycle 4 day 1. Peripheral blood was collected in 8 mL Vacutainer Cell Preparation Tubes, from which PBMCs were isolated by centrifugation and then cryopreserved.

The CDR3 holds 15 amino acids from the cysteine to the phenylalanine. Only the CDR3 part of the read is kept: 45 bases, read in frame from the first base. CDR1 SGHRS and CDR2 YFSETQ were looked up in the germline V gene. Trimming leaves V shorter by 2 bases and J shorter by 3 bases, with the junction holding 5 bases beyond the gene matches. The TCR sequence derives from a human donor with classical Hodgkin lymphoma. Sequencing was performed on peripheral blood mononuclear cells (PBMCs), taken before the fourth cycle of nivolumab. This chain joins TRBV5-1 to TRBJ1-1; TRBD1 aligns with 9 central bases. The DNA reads TGCGCCAGCAGCTTTACAGGGGGCTTCGACACTGAAGCTTTCTTT. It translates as CASSFTGGFDTEAFF.